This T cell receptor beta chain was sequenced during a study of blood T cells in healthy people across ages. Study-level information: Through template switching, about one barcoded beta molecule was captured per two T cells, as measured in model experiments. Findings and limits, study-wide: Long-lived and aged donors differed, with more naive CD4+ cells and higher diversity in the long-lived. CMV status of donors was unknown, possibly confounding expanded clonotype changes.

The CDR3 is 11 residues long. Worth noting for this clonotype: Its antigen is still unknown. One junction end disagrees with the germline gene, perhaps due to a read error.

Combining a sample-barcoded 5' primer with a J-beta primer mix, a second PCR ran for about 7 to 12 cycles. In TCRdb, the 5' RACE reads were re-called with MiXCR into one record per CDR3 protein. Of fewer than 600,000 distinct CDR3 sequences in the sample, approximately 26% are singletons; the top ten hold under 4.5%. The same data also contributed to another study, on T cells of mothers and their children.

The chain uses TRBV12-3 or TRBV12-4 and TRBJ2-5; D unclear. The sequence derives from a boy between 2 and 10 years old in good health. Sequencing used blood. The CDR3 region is CASSFKETQCF. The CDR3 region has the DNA TGTGCCAGCAGTTTTAAAGAGACCCAGTGCTTC.